This entry features one T cell receptor (beta chain) sequence. CDR3 length: 16 residues. Losses at the gene ends were 5 bases for V and 7 bases for J; bases not matched to a gene: 16. Looked up from germline, CDR1 is SGHDT and CDR2 is YYEEEE. PCR primers comprised 60 Vbeta and 13 Jbeta primers. Assay used: immunoSEQ multiplex PCR; TCRdb lists only in-frame clones, some missing. This sample has roughly 150,000 clones; around 73% occur once, and the top ten carry under 5.5%. These data are taken from a study of cytomegalovirus exposure and HLA in healthy donors. The material sequenced was PBMCs. The TCR was taken from a woman between 18 and 29 years old in good health and CMV-seropositive. V usage is TRBV5-6 and J usage is TRBJ2-7; 9 positions match TRBD2. The CDR3 DNA is TGTGCCAGCAGTTCTCCAACTAGCGGGCCCTACGGGGAGCAGTACTTC. It codes for CASSSPTSGPYGEQYF.